Listed below are T cell receptor beta chains from one sample, sequenced in a study of a mutant IDH1 vaccine in newly diagnosed glioma. Produced via immunoSEQ multiplex PCR; TCRdb's table is partial and in-frame only. The sample lists under 70,000 clones, approximately 79% occurring once. Their antigens remain unidentified. This material consisted of PBMCs, taken from a glioma patient whose treatment included an IDH1 peptide vaccine. The source is a woman in her 50s with glioma. Each CDR3 is given with its conserved first and last residue. A D gene is named only where the DNA matches it firmly. Some rows have no size entry. The others give once, few or many, or a class for an expanded clone.

TRBD2,16,.,TRBV25-1,TRBJ2-3,TGTGCCAGCAGTGTTCTCCTAGCGGGGGGCACAGATACGCAGTATTTT,CASSVLLAGGTDTQYF
TRBD1,12,.,TRBV6-6,TRBJ1-4,TGTGCCAGCACGGGACAGAATGAAAAACTGTTTTTT,CASTGQNEKLFF
TRBD1,14,.,TRBV30,TRBJ1-1,TGTGCCTGGAGTGTGGGACAGGTGGGAACTGAAGCTTTCTTT,CAWSVGQVGTEAFF
TRBD1,14,once,TRBV10-3,TRBJ1-4,TGTGCCATCAAGAGGGACAGGGGAGATGAAAAACTGTTTTTT,CAIKRDRGDEKLFF
.,13,few,TRBV5-1,TRBJ1-1,TGCGCCAGCAGCTTGACCAGAAACACTGAAGCTTTCTTT,CASSLTRNTEAFF
.,13,.,TRBV6-6,TRBJ1-1,TGTGCCAGCAGTTACCGAGACAACACTGAAGCTTTCTTT,CASSYRDNTEAFF
.,16,.,TRBV6-4,TRBJ1-5,TGTGCCAGCAGTGACTCACCGGGACACTTAAATCAGCCCCAGCATTTT,CASSDSPGHLNQPQHF
.,14,.,TRBV19,TRBJ2-7,TGTGCCAGTAGTATGGGCAGGGACCTGATCGAGCAGTACTTC,CASSMGRDLIEQYF
TRBD1,15,.,TRBV27,TRBJ2-7,TGTGCCAGCAGTAAGGGACAGGGGAAAAAATACGAGCAGTACTTC,CASSKGQGKKYEQYF
TRBD1,14,.,TRBV19,TRBJ2-1,TGTGCCAGTAGTATACAGGGGGCCTGGAATGAGCAGTTCTTC,CASSIQGAWNEQFF
.,14,.,TRBV5-6,TRBJ2-2,TGTGCCAGCAGCCAGGCTGGGAACACCGGGGAGCTGTTTTTT,CASSQAGNTGELFF